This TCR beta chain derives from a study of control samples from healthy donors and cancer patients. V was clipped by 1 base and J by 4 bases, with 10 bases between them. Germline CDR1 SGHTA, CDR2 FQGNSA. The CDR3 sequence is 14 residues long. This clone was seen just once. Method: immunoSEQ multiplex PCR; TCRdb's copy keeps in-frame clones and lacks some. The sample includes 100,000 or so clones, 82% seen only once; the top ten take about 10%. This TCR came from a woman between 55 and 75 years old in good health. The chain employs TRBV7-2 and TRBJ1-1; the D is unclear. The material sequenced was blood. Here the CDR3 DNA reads TGTGCCAGCAGCTTAGAACTCGGCCCCACTGAAGCTTTCTTT. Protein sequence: CASSLELGPTEAFF. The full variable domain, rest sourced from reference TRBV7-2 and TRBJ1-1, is GAGVSQSPSNKVTEKGKDVELRCDPISGHTALYWYRQSLGQGLEFLIYFQGNSAPDKSGLPSDRFSAERTGGSVSTLTIQRTQQEDSAVYLCASSLELGPTEAFFGQGTRLTVV.